This T cell receptor beta chain is from a study of control samples from healthy donors and cancer patients. V trimming: 6 bases; J trimming: 5 bases; junction bases outside the gene matches: 11. CDR3 size: 16 residues. Germline CDR1 reads SGHNT; CDR2 reads YENEEA. The table came from immunoSEQ multiplex PCR; TCRdb's copy has only in-frame clones and leaves some out. Altogether tens of thousands of clones are present, 91% being singletons, with the ten largest covering approximately 18%. The sequence was collected from a man in his forties or fifties in good health. Sequenced material: blood. This chain connects TRBV11-3 to TRBJ1-2, with 11 bases lining up with TRBD1. CDR3: CASRPGLGQGGYGYTF. CDR3 nucleotides: TGTGCCAGCAGACCTGGACTGGGACAGGGGGGATATGGCTACACCTTC.